This TCR beta chain was recorded in a study of radiation and T cells in renal cell carcinoma. The CDR3 length is 14 residues. Germline V lookup: CDR1 GTSNPN, CDR2 SVGIG (reference sequence). Method: immunoSEQ multiplex PCR; TCRdb's copy keeps in-frame clones and lacks some. The sample carries around 130,000 clones, more than 75% recorded once. Time point here: blood 2 weeks post-SBRT. Regarding treatment: 15 Gy SBRT to primary tumor, nephrectomy 4 weeks later. This clonotype was obtained from a woman in her sixties or seventies with renal cell carcinoma. The chain uses TRBV30 and TRBJ1-1; D not resolved. This specimen consisted of blood, obtained from a patient whose treatment included radiotherapy and nephrectomy. The CDR3 DNA is TGTAGTGGGCGGAGGCCCATAGGGTACACTGAAGCTTTCTTT. Translation: CSGRRPIGYTEAFF.